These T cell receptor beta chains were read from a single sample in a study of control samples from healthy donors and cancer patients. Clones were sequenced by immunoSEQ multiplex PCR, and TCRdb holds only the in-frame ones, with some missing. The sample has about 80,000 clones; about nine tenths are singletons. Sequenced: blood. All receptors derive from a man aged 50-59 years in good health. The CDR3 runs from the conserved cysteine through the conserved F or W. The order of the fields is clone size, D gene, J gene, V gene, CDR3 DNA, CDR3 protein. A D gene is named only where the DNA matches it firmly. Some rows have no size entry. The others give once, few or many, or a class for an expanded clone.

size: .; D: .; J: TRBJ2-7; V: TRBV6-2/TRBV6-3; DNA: TGTGCCAGCAGTTCTACACTCGTCTACGAGCAGTACTTC; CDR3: CASSSTLVYEQYF
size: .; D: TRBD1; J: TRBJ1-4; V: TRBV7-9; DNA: TGTGCCAGCACTTACTCCCGGAGGGGACAGGCGGGTGAAAAACTGTTTTTT; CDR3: CASTYSRRGQAGEKLFF
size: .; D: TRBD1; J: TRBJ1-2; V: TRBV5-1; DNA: TGCGCCAGCAGCTTCGACAGGGGAGGCTACACCTTC; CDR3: CASSFDRGGYTF
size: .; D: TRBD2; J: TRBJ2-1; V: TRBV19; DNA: TGTGCCACCTCAGCTCCGGGACTAGCCTATGGTGAGCAGTTCTTC; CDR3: CATSAPGLAYGEQFF
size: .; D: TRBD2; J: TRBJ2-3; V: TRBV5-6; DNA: TGTGCCAGCAGCACGGGGGGGTCTAGCACAGATACGCAGTATTTT; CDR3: CASSTGGSSTDTQYF
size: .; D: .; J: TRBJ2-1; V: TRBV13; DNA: TGTGCCAGCAGCTTTTCAGGAAATGAGCAGTTCTTC; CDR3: CASSFSGNEQFF
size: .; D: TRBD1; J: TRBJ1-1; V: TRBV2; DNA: TGTGCCAGCAATAGGGGCAGGGGGTTTGCTGAAGCTTTCTTT; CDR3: CASNRGRGFAEAFF
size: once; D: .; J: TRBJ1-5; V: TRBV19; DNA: TGTGCCAGTAGTACGGACGGGGGGGGCCAGCCCCAGCATTTT; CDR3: CASSTDGGGQPQHF
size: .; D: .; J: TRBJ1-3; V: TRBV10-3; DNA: TGTGCCACCGGCGGGACGGGACCTGGAAACACCATATATTTT; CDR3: CATGGTGPGNTIYF
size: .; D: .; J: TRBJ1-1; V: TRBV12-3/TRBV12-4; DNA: TGTGCCAGCAATGGGGGGGCGAAGACGGCTTTCTTT; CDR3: CASNGGAKTAFF
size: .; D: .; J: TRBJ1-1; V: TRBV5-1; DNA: TGCGCCAGCAGCTTGGAAGAACACACTGAAGCTTTCTTT; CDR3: CASSLEEHTEAFF
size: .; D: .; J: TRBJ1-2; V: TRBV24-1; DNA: TGTGCCACCAGTGATAATGTATATGGCTACACCTTC; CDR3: CATSDNVYGYTF
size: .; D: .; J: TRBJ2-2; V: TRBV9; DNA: TGTGCCAGCAGCGTAGGCGGGGACGGGGCCGGGGAGCTGTTTTTT; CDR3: CASSVGGDGAGELFF
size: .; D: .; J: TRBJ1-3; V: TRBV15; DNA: TGTGCCACCAGCAGAGATCATTCAAGGGCCAACACCATATATTTT; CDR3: CATSRDHSRANTIYF
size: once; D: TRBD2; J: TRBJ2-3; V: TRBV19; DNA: TGTGCCAGTAGTCCCCGGGTAGCGGGGGGGCCGATCACAGATACGCAGTATTTT; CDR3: CASSPRVAGGPITDTQYF
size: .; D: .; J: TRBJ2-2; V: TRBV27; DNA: TGTGCCAGCAGCGGGCCCTGGGGGTCCGGGGAGCTGTTTTTT; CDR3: CASSGPWGSGELFF
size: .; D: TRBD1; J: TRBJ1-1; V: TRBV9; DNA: TGTGCCAGCAGCGTTGGCCTACAGGGGACCAACACTGAAGCTTTCTTT; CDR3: CASSVGLQGTNTEAFF
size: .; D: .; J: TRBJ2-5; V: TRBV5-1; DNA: TGCGCCAGCAGCTTTCTGGCGGGAACCCAAGAGACCCAGTACTTC; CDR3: CASSFLAGTQETQYF
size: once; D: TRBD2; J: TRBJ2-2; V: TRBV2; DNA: TGTGCCAGCAGAAGGACCGCTAGCGGGGGGGCCGGGGAGCTGTTTTTT; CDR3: CASRRTASGGAGELFF
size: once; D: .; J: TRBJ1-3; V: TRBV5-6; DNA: TGTGCCAGCAGCTTTTGGGCCCTACTCTCTGGAAACACCATATATTTT; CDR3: CASSFWALLSGNTIYF
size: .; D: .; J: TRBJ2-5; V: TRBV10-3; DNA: TGTGCCATCAGTGAGTCGTCATCCCCTCAAGAGACCCAGTACTTC; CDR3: CAISESSSPQETQYF
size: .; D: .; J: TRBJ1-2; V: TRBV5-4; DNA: TGTGCCAGCAGCTTGGACCGGGTCGGCTACACCTTC; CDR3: CASSLDRVGYTF
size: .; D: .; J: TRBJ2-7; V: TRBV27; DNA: TGTGCCAGCAGTTTACAGGGACACCATTTATCCTACGAGCAGTACTTC; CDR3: CASSLQGHHLSYEQYF
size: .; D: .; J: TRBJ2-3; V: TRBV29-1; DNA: TGCAGCGCTAACCGGGACTTTACAGATACGCAGTATTTT; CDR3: CSANRDFTDTQYF
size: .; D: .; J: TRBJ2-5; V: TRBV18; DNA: TGTGCCAGCTCACCATTACCTGGGGCCGGGCAGGTACCCCAGTACTTC; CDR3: CASSPLPGAGQVPQYF
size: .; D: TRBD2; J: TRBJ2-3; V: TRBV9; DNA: TGTGCCAGCAGCGTAGAGGTAGCGGGAAGCCATGCAGATACGCAGTATTTT; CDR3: CASSVEVAGSHADTQYF
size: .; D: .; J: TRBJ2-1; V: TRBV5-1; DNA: TGCGCCAGCAGCATATCAACTAGTTCTGGCGAGCAGTTCTTC; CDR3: CASSISTSSGEQFF
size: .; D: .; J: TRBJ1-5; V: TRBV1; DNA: TGCACCAGCAGCCAGGGGGCCCCTGGGGCCTTTAGCAATCAGCCCCAGCATTTT; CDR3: CTSSQGAPGAFSNQPQHF
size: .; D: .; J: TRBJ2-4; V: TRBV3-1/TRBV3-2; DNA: TGTGCCAGCAGCCAAGAATTCTCGCCGGGGAACATTCAGTACTTC; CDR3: CASSQEFSPGNIQYF
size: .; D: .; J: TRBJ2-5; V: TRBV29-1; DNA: TGCAGCGTTGAGCCACCCTACTGGCGGGAGACCCAGTACTTC; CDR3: CSVEPPYWRETQYF
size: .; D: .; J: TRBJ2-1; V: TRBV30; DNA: TGTGCCTGGAGTGCTGGATCTGTTGGCAATGAGCAGTTCTTC; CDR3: CAWSAGSVGNEQFF
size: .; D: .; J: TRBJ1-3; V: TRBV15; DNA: TGTGCCACCAGCAGAACCGACGGTATCTCTGGAAACACCATATATTTT; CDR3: CATSRTDGISGNTIYF
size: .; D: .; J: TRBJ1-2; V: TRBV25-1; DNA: TGTGCCAGCCGTGACGAACGCGGCTACACCTTC; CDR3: CASRDERGYTF
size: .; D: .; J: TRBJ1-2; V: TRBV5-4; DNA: TGTGCCAGCAGCCCTGGGCAGACAACAAGCTATGGCTACACCTTC; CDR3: CASSPGQTTSYGYTF
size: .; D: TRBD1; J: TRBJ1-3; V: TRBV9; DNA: TGTGCCAGCCGACCCACAGGGGGCGCAGGTGGAAACACCATATATTTT; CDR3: CASRPTGGAGGNTIYF
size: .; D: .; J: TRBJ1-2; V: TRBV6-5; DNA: TGTGCCAGCAGTTACTCGTTCGGGGTAAGAGGCTACACCTTC; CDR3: CASSYSFGVRGYTF
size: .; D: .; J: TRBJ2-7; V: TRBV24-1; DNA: TGTGCCACCAGTGAGGGTGGGAGCTCCTACGAGCAGTACTTC; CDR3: CATSEGGSSYEQYF
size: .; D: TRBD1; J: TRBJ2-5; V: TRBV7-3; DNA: TGTGCCAGCAGCTCGGGACAGGGCAGGGAGACCCAGTACTTC; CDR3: CASSSGQGRETQYF
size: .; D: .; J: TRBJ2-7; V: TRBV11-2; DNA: TGTGCCAGCAGCTCCGGAGCTTACGAGCAGTACTTC; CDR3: CASSSGAYEQYF
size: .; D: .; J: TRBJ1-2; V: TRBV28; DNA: TGTGCCAGCAGTTTAGAGGGGATCTATGGCTACACCTTC; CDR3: CASSLEGIYGYTF
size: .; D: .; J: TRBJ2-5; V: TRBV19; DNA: TGTGCCAGTAGTCGGGGGGCTGGAGAGACCCAGTACTTC; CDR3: CASSRGAGETQYF
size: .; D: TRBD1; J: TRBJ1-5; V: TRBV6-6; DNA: TGTGCCAGCAGTTGGACAGGGGACCAGCCCCAGCATTTT; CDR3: CASSWTGDQPQHF
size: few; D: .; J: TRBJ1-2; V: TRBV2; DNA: TGTGCCAGCAGTGAAAACGGCGGCTACACCTTC; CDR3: CASSENGGYTF
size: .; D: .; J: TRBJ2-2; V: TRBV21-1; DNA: TGTGCCAGCAGCAAAGCGCTAGGTGGGACAGCAACCGGGGAGCTGTTTTTT; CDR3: CASSKALGGTATGELFF
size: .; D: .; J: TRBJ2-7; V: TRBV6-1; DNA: TGTGCCAGCAGTGAGACAGGCTTTTACGAGCAGTACTTC; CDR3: CASSETGFYEQYF
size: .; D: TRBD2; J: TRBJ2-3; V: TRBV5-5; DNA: TGTGCCAGCAGCACCCCGGGACTAAGCACAGATACGCAGTATTTT; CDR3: CASSTPGLSTDTQYF
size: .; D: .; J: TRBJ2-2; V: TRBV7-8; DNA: TGTGCCAGCAGCTTAGAACAGCGGGAGCTGTTTTTT; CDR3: CASSLEQRELFF